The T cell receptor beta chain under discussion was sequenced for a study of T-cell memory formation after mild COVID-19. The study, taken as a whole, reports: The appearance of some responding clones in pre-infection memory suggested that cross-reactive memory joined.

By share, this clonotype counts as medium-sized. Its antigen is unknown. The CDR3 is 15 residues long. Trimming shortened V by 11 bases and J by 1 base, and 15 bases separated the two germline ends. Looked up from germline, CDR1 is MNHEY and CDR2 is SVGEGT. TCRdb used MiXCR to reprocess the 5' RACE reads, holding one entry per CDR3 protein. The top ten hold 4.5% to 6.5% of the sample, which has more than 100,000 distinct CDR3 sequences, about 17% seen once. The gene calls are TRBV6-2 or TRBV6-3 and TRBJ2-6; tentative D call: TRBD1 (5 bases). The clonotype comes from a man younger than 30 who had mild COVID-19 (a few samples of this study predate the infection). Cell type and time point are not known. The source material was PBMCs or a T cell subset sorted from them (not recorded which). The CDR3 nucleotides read TGTGCCGCCAGAACAGGTTATTCTGGGGCCAACGTCCTGACTTTC. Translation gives CAARTGYSGANVLTF.